This T cell receptor (beta chain) was sequenced during a study of T-cell reconstitution after alpha-beta-depleted transplantation in children. The table lists this clonotype with many counts. The CDR3 totals 14 residues. The V and J ends lost 0 bases and 0 bases respectively, with 8 bases between them. Germline V CDR1 and CDR2: DFQATT, SNEGSKA (reference sequence). This sample's TCRbeta library carried unique molecular identifier barcodes. TCRdb reprocessed the PCR reads via MiXCR and lists one record per CDR3 protein. The sample lists tens of thousands of distinct CDR3 sequences; approximately 6.1% were seen once.

Here the sequenced sample was PBMCs, mostly from graft donor cells, taken 60 days after TCRalphabeta/CD19-depleted stem cell transplant. The TCR originated in a female patient aged 2 to 10 who had a stem cell transplant for aplastic anemia, so the T cells may come from the graft donor. V gene TRBV20-1 combines with J gene TRBJ1-1, with D hard to call. In DNA form, the CDR3 reads TGCAGTGCTAGAGAGAACTGGGTGAACACTGAAGCTTTCTTT. This translates into CSARENWVNTEAFF.